This TCR beta chain was recovered during a study of blood T cell repertoires in COVID-19. Study-level information: Resolution of symptoms, clearance, or two negative PCRs was present in recovered Cohort 3 donors. Samples representing acute and convalescent COVID-19 were sourced from the United States, Italy and Spain.

Some clones are missing from TCRdb's copy, which holds only in-frame ones; the method was immunoSEQ multiplex PCR. The sample holds 300,000 to 450,000 clones, more than 70% seen once. Participant ages covered roughly 18 to 89 years across some 25 US areas. Participants were placed into cohorts based on the clinical history they reported. Per germline, CDR1 ENHRY and CDR2 SYGVKD. CDR3 length equals 14 residues. Trimming pared 6 bases from V and 7 bases from J, leaving 19 bases between. This clone was seen a handful of times. Source material: PBMCs or T cells enriched from blood (not recorded which). The TCR was taken from a man aged 35 to 55 in a cohort exposed to, infected with or recovered from COVID-19 (not recorded which). V gene TRBV10-3 combines with J gene TRBJ2-7; D call uncertain. CDR3 sequence reads: CAISEVVDTLEQYF. The DNA for the CDR3 is TGTGCCATCAGCGAAGTGGTAGACACTTTGGAGCAGTACTTC.